This T cell receptor beta chain was profiled in a study of blood T cell repertoires in COVID-19. The CDR3 has 10 residues. Germline V gives CDR1 LNHDA, CDR2 SQIVND (reference sequence). With 8 bases removed from V and 9 bases from J, the gap between germline ends came to 8 bases. This clone was observed a single time. Libraries were prepared by immunoSEQ multiplex PCR; TCRdb keeps only in-frame clonotypes and omits some of them. The sample records 80,000 to 95,000 clones, over 80% being singletons. Input material: peripheral blood. V gene TRBV19 combines with J gene TRBJ1-5; D not resolved. The sequence came from a woman of 80 years or more with active or convalescent COVID-19. As DNA, the CDR3 is TGTGCCAGTGGGCAGCCGCCCCAGCATTTT. This sequence encodes CASGQPPQHF.